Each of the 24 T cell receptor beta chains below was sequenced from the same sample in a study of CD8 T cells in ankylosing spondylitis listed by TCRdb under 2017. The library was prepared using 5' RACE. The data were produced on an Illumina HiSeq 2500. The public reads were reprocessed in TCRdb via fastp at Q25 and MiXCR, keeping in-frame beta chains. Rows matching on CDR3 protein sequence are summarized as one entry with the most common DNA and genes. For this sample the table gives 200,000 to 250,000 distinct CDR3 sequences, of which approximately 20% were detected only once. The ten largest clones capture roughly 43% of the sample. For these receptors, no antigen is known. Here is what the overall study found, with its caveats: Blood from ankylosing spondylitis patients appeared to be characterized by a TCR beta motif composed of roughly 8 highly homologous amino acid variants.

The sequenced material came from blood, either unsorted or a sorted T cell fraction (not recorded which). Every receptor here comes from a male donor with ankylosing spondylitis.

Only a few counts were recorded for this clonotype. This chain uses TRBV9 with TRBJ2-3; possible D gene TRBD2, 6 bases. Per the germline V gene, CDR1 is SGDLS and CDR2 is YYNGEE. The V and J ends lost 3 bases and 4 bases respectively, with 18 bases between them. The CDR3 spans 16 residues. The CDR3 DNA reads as TGTGCCAGCAGCGATCGACTAGGAACTTTTCCAGATACGCAGTATTTT. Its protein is CASSDRLGTFPDTQYF.

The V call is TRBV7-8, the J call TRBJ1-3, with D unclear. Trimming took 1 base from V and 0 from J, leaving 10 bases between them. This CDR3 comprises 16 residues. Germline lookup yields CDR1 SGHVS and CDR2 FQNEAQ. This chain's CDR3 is CASSLDWGASGNTIYF. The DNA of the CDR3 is TGTGCCAGCAGCTTAGACTGGGGAGCCTCTGGAAACACCATATATTTT.

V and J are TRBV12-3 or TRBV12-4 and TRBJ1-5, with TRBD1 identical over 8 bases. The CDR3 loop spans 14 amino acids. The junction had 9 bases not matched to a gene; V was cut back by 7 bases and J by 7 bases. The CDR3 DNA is TGTGCCAGCACCCTTGCGGACAGGGACCAGCCCCAGCATTTT. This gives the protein CASTLADRDQPQHF.

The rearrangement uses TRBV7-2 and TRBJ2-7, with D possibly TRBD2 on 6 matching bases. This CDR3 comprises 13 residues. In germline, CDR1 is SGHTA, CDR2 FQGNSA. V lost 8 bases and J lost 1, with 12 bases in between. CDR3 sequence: CASRSGHSYEQYF. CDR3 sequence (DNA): TGTGCCAGCCGGAGCGGGCATTCCTACGAGCAGTACTTC.

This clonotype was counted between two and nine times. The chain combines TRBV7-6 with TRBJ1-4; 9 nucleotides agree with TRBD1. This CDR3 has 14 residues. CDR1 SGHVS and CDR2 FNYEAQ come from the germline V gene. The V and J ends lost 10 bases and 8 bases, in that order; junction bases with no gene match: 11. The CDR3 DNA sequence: TGTGCCACCCGAACGGGACAGGGAGAAGAAAAACTGTTTTTT. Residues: CATRTGQGEEKLFF. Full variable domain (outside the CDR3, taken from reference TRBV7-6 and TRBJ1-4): GAGVSQSPRYKVTKRGQDVALRCDPISGHVSLYWYRQALGQGPEFLTYFNYEAQQDKSGLPNDRFSAERPEGSISTLTIQRTEQRDSAMYRCATRTGQGEEKLFFGSGTQLSVL.

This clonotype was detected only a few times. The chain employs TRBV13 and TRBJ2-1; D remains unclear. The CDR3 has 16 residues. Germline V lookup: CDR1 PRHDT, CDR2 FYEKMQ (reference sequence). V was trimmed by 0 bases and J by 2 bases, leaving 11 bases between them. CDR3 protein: CASSLGLAGTYNEQFF. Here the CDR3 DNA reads TGTGCCAGCAGCTTAGGCCTGGCAGGAACCTACAATGAGCAGTTCTTC.

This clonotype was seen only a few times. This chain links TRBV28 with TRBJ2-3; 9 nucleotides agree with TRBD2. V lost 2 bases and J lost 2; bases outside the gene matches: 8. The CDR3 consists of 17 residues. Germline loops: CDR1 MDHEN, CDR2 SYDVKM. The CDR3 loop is CASSLMGLAGPTDTQYF. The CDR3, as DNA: TGTGCCAGCAGTTTAATGGGACTAGCAGGACCCACAGATACGCAGTATTTT.

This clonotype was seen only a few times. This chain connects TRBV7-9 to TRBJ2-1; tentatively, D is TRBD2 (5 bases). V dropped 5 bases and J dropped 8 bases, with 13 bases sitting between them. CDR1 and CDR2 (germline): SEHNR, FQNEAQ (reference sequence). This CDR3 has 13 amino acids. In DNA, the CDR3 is TGTGCCAGCAGCCCTCGGGGAGAAGATGAGCAGTTCTTC. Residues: CASSPRGEDEQFF. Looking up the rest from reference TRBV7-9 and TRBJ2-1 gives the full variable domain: DTGVSQNPRHKITKRGQNVTFRCDPISEHNRLYWYRQTLGQGPEFLTYFQNEAQLEKSRLLSDRFSAERPKGSFSTLEIQRTEQGDSAMYLCASSPRGEDEQFFGPGTRLTVL.

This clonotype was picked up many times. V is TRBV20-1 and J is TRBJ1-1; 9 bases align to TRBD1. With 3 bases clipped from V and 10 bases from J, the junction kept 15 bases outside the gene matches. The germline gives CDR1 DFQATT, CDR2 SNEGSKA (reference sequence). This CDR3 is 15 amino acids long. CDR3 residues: CSASNPGQGERGAFF. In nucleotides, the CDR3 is TGCAGTGCTAGTAATCCGGGACAGGGTGAGCGGGGAGCTTTCTTT.

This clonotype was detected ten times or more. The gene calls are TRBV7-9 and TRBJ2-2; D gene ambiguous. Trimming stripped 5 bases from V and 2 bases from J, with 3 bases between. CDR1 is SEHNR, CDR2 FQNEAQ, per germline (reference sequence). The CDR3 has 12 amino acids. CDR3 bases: TGTGCCAGCAGCCCTAACACCGGGGAGCTGTTTTTT. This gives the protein CASSPNTGELFF.

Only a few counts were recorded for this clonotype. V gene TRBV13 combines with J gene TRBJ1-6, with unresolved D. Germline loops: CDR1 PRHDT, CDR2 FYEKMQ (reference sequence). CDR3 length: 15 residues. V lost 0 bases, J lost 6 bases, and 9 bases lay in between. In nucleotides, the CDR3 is TGTGCCAGCAGCTTAGGCACTCAATCTAATTCACCCCTCCACTTT. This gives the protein CASSLGTQSNSPLHF.

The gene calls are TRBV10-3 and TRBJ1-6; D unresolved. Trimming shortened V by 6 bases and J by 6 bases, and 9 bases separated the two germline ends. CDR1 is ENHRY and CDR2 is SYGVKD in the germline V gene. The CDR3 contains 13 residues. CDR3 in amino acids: CAISDVGNSPLHF. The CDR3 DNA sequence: TGTGCCATCAGCGATGTTGGTAATTCACCCCTCCACTTT.

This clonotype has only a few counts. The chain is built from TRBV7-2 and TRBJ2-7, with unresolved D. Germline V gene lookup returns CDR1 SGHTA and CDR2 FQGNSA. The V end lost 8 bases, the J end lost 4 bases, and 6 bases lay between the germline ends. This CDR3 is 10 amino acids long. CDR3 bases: TGTGCCAGCGGAGAGTACGAGCAGTACTTC. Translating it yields CASGEYEQYF.

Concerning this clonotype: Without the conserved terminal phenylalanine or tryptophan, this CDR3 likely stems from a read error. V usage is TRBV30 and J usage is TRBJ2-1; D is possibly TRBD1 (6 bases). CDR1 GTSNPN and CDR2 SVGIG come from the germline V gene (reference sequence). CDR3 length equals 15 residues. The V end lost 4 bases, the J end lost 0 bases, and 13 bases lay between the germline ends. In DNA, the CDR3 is TGTGCCTGGACAGGACAGATGAACTCCTACAATGAGCAGTTCCTC. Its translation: CAWTGQMNSYNEQFL.

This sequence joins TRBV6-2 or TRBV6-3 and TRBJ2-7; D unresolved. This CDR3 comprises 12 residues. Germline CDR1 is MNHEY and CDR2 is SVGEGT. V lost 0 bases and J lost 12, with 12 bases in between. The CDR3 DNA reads TGTGCCAGCAGTTACTCGATACACCAGGCGTACTTC. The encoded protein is CASSYSIHQAYF.

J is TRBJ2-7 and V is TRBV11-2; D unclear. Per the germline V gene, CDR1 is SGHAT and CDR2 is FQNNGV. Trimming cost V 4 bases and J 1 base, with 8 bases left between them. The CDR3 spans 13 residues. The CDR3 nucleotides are TGTGCCAGCAGCTCCTGGGCGTCCTACGAGCAGTACTTC. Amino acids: CASSSWASYEQYF.

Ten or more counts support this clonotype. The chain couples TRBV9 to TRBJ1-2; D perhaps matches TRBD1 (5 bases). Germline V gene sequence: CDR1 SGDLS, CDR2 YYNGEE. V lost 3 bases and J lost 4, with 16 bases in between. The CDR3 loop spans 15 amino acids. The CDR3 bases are TGTGCCAGCAGCGCCCAGGAGGGGCTAGGCTATGGCTACACCTTC. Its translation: CASSAQEGLGYGYTF.

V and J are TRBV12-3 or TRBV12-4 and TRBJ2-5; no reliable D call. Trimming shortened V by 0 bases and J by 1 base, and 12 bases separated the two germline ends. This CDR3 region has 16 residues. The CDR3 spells CASSLAGSGFQETQYF. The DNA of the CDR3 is TGTGCCAGCAGTTTAGCGGGGTCGGGCTTCCAAGAGACCCAGTACTTC.

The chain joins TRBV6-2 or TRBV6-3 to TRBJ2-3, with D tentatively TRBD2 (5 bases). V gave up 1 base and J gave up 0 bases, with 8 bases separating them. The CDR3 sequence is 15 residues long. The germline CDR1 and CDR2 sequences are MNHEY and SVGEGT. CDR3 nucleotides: TGTGCCAGCAGTTACTTGGCGGGTAGCACAGATACGCAGTATTTT. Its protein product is CASSYLAGSTDTQYF.

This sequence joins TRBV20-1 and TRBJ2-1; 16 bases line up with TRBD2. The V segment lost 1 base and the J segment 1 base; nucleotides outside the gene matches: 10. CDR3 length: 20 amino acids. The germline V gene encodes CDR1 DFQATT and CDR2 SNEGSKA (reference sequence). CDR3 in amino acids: CSARGFGTSGGARSYNEQFF. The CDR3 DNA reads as TGCAGTGCTAGAGGGTTCGGGACTAGCGGGGGGGCCAGGTCCTACAATGAGCAGTTCTTC.

CDR3 sequence (DNA): TGTGCCAGCAGCTTAGACGGAGCAGACGGGGACACCATATATTTT. Amino acids: CASSLDGADGDTIYF. The V and J genes are TRBV7-9 and TRBJ1-3; unclear D gene. Trimming shortened V by 1 base and J by 8 bases, and 15 bases separated the two germline ends. The CDR3 spans 15 residues. Germline CDR1 SEHNR, CDR2 FQNEAQ (reference sequence).

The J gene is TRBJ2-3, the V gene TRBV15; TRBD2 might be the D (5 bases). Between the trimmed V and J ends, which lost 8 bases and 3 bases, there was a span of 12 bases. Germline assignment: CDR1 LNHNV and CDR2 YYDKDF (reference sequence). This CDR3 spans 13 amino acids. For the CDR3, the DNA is TGTGCCACCGGCGGCGGGTTGACAGATACGCAGTATTTT. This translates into CATGGGLTDTQYF.

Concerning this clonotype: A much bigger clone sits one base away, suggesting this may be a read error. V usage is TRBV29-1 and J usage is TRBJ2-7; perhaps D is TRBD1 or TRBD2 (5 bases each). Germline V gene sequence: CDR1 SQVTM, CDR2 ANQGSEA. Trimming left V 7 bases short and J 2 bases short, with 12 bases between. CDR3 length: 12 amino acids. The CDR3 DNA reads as TGCAGCGCCCGGGGCAGCCCCTACGAGCAGTACTTC. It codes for CSARGSPYEQYF.

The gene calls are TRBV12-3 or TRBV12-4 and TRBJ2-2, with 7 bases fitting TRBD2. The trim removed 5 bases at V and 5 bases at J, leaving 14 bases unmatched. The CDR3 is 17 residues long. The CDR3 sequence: CASSPGVAGQRTGELFF. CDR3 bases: TGTGCCAGCAGTCCCGGGGTAGCGGGTCAACGGACCGGGGAGCTGTTTTTT.